This passage covers 15 T cell receptor beta chains from one sample sequenced in a study of tumor-infiltrating lymphocytes in localized non-small cell lung cancer. Sequencing used immunoSEQ multiplex PCR; TCRdb keeps in-frame clones, though not all of them. The sample carries around 12,000 clones, over 80% recorded once. The specimen was uninvolved lung tissue not adjacent to the tumor. The receptors here all came from a human donor with non-small cell lung cancer.

The chain uses TRBV5-4 and TRBJ2-3; 9 positions match TRBD2. Germline V gene lookup returns CDR1 SGHNT and CDR2 YYREEE (reference sequence). V lost 0 bases and J lost 2; bases outside the gene matches: 7. The CDR3 runs 17 residues. CDR3 amino acids: CASSLEGRGGPTDTQYF. In DNA form, the CDR3 reads TGTGCCAGCAGCTTGGAGGGGCGGGGGGGCCCCACAGATACGCAGTATTTT.

This chain connects TRBV20-1 to TRBJ2-3; D is undetermined. The CDR3 length is 11 residues. Per germline, CDR1 DFQATT and CDR2 SNEGSKA (reference sequence). V lost 3 bases and J 9 bases, leaving 10 bases between the germline ends. This chain's CDR3 is CSASGGTTQYF. CDR3 sequence (DNA): TGCAGTGCTAGTGGTGGAACGACGCAGTATTTT.

The V and J genes are TRBV11-3 and TRBJ2-1; 8 bases align to TRBD2. Per the germline V gene, CDR1 is SGHNT and CDR2 is YENEEA. Unmatched junction bases numbered 7, after V lost 2 bases and J lost 7 bases. This CDR3 region has 15 residues. The CDR3 here is CASSLSRGARNEQFF. CDR3 sequence (DNA): TGTGCCAGCAGCTTATCGCGGGGGGCCCGGAATGAGCAGTTCTTC.

The chain recombines TRBV19 with TRBJ1-4, with 9 bases lining up with TRBD1. The ends lost 7 bases at V and 6 bases at J; junction bases unmatched: 6. This CDR3 is 14 amino acids long. Germline V gene sequence: CDR1 LNHDA, CDR2 SQIVND (reference sequence). CDR3 protein: CASKDRGRDEKLFF. CDR3 DNA sequence: TGTGCCAGTAAGGACAGGGGAAGGGATGAAAAACTGTTTTTT.

As DNA, the CDR3 is TGCGCCAGCAGCCTCGGCCACGGTACCATTAGCACAGATACGCAGTATTTT. Its protein is CASSLGHGTISTDTQYF. The chain employs TRBV5-1 and TRBJ2-3; the D is unclear. The CDR3 length is 17 residues. Germline CDR1 and CDR2: SGHRS and YFSETQ. V shed 4 bases and J shed 0 bases, with 18 bases lying between them.

The V gene is TRBV5-1, the J gene TRBJ1-1; the D gene is possibly TRBD1 (6 bases). The germline V gene has CDR1 SGHRS and CDR2 YFSETQ. The CDR3 runs 13 residues. With 3 bases removed from V and 3 bases from J, the gap between germline ends came to 9 bases. CDR3 in DNA: TGCGCCAGCAGCTCTCAGGGGTACACTGAAGCTTTCTTT. Its protein product is CASSSQGYTEAFF.

V is TRBV30 and J is TRBJ1-6; TRBD1 might be the D (5 bases). The CDR3 covers 13 residues. The germline V and J ends were trimmed by 1 base and 8 bases, with 9 bases remaining between them. Germline V gives CDR1 GTSNPN, CDR2 SVGIG (reference sequence). CDR3 in DNA: TGTGCCTGGAGTGCGGGGACGGATTCACCCCTCCACTTT. Amino acid sequence: CAWSAGTDSPLHF. Based on the CDR3 plus reference TRBV30 and TRBJ1-6, the full variable domain is SQTIHQWPATLVQPVGSPLSLECTVEGTSNPNLYWYRQAAGRGLQLLFYSVGIGQISSEVPQNLSASRPQDRQFILSSKKLLLSDSGFYLCAWSAGTDSPLHFGNGTRLTVT.

This clone occurred once. The V gene is TRBV5-1, the J gene TRBJ2-7; 10 nucleotides match TRBD2. This CDR3 is built from 16 residues. V was pared by 1 base and J by 10 bases, with 14 bases of the junction left unmatched. The V gene's germline CDR1 is SGHRS and CDR2 YFSETQ. CDR3 in DNA: TGCGCCAGCAGCTTGCGATTTAGCGGGGGGTCTACGGAACAGTACTTC. It is translated as CASSLRFSGGSTEQYF.

The V call is TRBV29-1, the J call TRBJ2-3; 10 bases match TRBD2. V trimming: 7 bases; J trimming: 5 bases; junction bases outside the gene matches: 9. The germline gives CDR1 SQVTM, CDR2 ANQGSEA. CDR3 length: 14 residues. The CDR3 nucleotides are TGCAGCGAGAAAGCGGGGGGGCCTCGAGATACGCAGTATTTT. Translation: CSEKAGGPRDTQYF.

The chain uses TRBV6-1 and TRBJ1-2, with D possibly being TRBD1 (6 bases). The CDR3 contains 15 residues. The V and J ends lost 3 bases and 2 bases respectively, with 13 bases between them. Germline CDR1 reads MNHNS; CDR2 reads SASEGT. In DNA form, the CDR3 reads TGTGCCAGCAGTGAGTCGGGGGCGGGGAACTATGGCTACACCTTC. This gives the protein CASSESGAGNYGYTF.

The gene calls are TRBV4-3 and TRBJ1-5; D is possibly TRBD1 (6 bases). From germline, CDR1 is LGHNA and CDR2 YSLEER. V lost 0 bases to trimming and J lost 7 bases, with 16 bases between them. The CDR3 covers 16 residues. DNA of the CDR3: TGCGCCAGCAGCCAAGATGGGGCAGGCCAGGGGCAGCCCCAGCATTTT. Its translation: CASSQDGAGQGQPQHF.

The rearrangement joins TRBV9 to TRBJ1-1, with D tentatively TRBD1 (6 bases). This CDR3 comprises 12 residues. Trimming left V 1 base short and J 8 bases short, with 9 bases between. Per germline, CDR1 SGDLS and CDR2 YYNGEE. The CDR3 nucleotides are TGTGCCAGCAGCGTACGGGGGCAGGAAGCTTTCTTT. This gives the protein CASSVRGQEAFF.

The V call is TRBV10-1, the J call TRBJ2-2, with a possible D match to TRBD2 (6 bases). V was cut by 3 bases and J by 4 bases, with 12 bases left in between. CDR1 and CDR2 (germline): WNHNN, SYGVQD (reference sequence). This CDR3 spans 15 amino acids. The CDR3: CASSDSAGGTGELFF. In nucleotides, the CDR3 is TGCGCCAGCAGTGACTCTGCCGGGGGCACCGGGGAGCTGTTTTTT.

This chain connects TRBV19 to TRBJ2-3, with TRBD2 matching over 8 bases. The germline V gene has CDR1 LNHDA and CDR2 SQIVND (reference sequence). The V and J ends lost 4 bases and 13 bases, in that order; junction bases with no gene match: 13. The CDR3 has 14 residues. The CDR3 region has the DNA TGTGCCAGTAGTACCAGGGCCGGTAGCGGGGAAAAGTATTTT. Translation gives CASSTRAGSGEKYF.

The chain combines TRBV4-3 with TRBJ2-3; D remains ambiguous. This CDR3 region has 14 residues. V was pared by 0 bases and J by 0 bases, with 4 bases between. The germline V gene has CDR1 LGHNA and CDR2 YSLEER. DNA of the CDR3: TGCGCCAGCAGCCAAGAATTTAGCACAGATACGCAGTATTTT. Its protein product is CASSQEFSTDTQYF.